The source of this T cell receptor beta chain is a study of T cells in localized non-small cell lung cancer. This CDR3 is built from 14 residues. V was shortened by 2 bases and J by 6 bases, with 13 bases between the two germline ends. Germline values: CDR1 SGHTA, CDR2 FQGNSA. Profiling relied on immunoSEQ multiplex PCR, and the TCRdb table lists in-frame clones only, not all of them. Of about 78,000 clones listed, about 83% were seen once; the top ten hold 2.8%. Note on this clone: The antigen remains undetermined.

Study findings and constraints: Sequencing was restricted to one tumor region; therefore, heterogeneity remains possible. Maximal T cell clonality occurred in uninvolved adjacent lung, with tumor ranking below it. A higher density of T cells in blood coincided with extended overall survival. In adjacent lung appeared a median approximately 61 of the top 100 tumor clones.

The clonotype comes from a man aged 40-75 years with stage I lung adenocarcinoma. Here the sequenced sample was peripheral blood, taken before any cancer treatment. The rearrangement links TRBV7-2 to TRBJ1-2; D not resolved. The CDR3 region is CASSLRFETHGYTF. CDR3 nucleotide sequence: TGTGCCAGCAGCTTAAGGTTCGAGACGCATGGCTACACCTTC.